The present TCR beta chain was sequenced within a study of shared clonotypes between healthy human individuals. The study drew its donors from healthy HIV-negative adults without recent acute infections or vaccinations. Looked up from germline, CDR1 is SGHAT and CDR2 is FQDESV (reference sequence). V was trimmed by 4 bases and J by 2 bases, leaving 8 bases between them. The CDR3 is 14 residues long. Clones were read by immunoSEQ multiplex PCR, and TCRdb kept only the in-frame ones, dropping some. The data show more than 500,000 clones, approximately 95% seen once. V and J are TRBV11-1 and TRBJ2-2, with D uncertain. The sequencing input was naive CD4+ T cells sorted from blood. Sample subset: CD45RA+ positively selected. This TCR derives from a young woman in good health. The CDR3 region is CASSSLVNTGELFF. The CDR3 region has the DNA TGTGCCAGCAGCTCGCTAGTTAACACCGGGGAGCTGTTTTTT.